One sample yielded the 9 T cell receptor beta chains listed below, sequenced in a study of CD8 T cells in Susac syndrome. Reverse transcription of roughly 0.5 to 1 ug RNA used random hexamers. In TCRdb, the immunoSEQ multiplex PCR reads were re-called with MiXCR into one record per CDR3 protein. In the table there are 250,000 to 350,000 distinct CDR3 sequences, roughly 94% of which are singletons. The sequenced sample was CD4+ T cells from PBMCs. These receptors originate from a human donor with multiple sclerosis.

This chain joins TRBV6-6 and TRBJ2-5, with TRBD1 as a possible D gene (6 bases). The V gene lost 6 bases and the J gene lost 4 bases, with 12 bases spanning the gap. Germline CDR1 is MNHNY and CDR2 is SVGAGI (reference sequence). The CDR3 sequence is 13 residues long. The CDR3 DNA sequence: TGTGCCAGCAGCCTCGACAGGCGAGAGACCCAGTACTTC. It encodes CASSLDRRETQYF.

This sequence joins TRBV6-5 and TRBJ1-2, with 9 bases that match TRBD1. Germline CDR1 and CDR2: MNHEY and SVGAGI. The CDR3 length is 15 residues. J was trimmed by 4 bases and V by 4 bases; bases with no gene match: 7. The CDR3: CASSSRTGALYGYTF. CDR3 coding DNA: TGTGCCAGCAGTTCCCGGACAGGGGCGCTCTATGGCTACACCTTC.

The genes are TRBV3-1 and TRBJ1-3; the D is unclear. The CDR3 runs to 15 residues. The V gene's germline CDR1 is LGHDT and CDR2 YNNKEL (reference sequence). Trimming removed 0 bases at V and 4 bases at J, with 10 bases between. DNA of the CDR3: TGTGCCAGCAGCCAAGATTGGTACAGCGGAAACACCATATATTTT. Amino acid sequence: CASSQDWYSGNTIYF.

The CDR3 DNA reads as TGTGCCAGCAGTTACTCGACAGGGGGGCCTGAAGCTTTCTTT. It encodes CASSYSTGGPEAFF. The chain combines TRBV6-5 with TRBJ1-1; 9 bases align to TRBD1. This CDR3 spans 14 amino acids. V lost 0 bases, J lost 6 bases, and 2 bases stayed unmatched. CDR1 and CDR2 from the germline V gene are MNHEY and SVGAGI.

The V and J genes are TRBV7-2 and TRBJ2-1; a possible D gene is TRBD2 (6 bases). The V gene's germline CDR1 is SGHTA and CDR2 FQGNSA. The CDR3 sequence is 14 residues long. V was shortened by 4 bases and J by 8 bases, with 15 bases between the two germline ends. CDR3 nucleotides: TGTGCCAGCAGCTGGCGTTCTCCGGGGGATGAGCAGTTCTTC. This encodes CASSWRSPGDEQFF.

The V and J genes are TRBV4-3 and TRBJ2-7; D possibly corresponds to TRBD2 (6 bases). This CDR3 region has 14 residues. V was shortened by 0 bases and J by 6 bases, with 12 bases between the two germline ends. Germline CDR1 LGHNA, CDR2 YSLEER. The CDR3 region is CASSQDLRRGEQYF. CDR3 nucleotide sequence: TGCGCCAGCAGCCAAGATCTCCGGCGGGGCGAGCAGTACTTC.

Only one count was recorded for this clonotype. The chain links TRBV10-3 to TRBJ2-7; TRBD2 aligns across 9 bases. The junction had 2 bases not matched to a gene; V was cut back by 7 bases and J by 1 base. The germline gives CDR1 ENHRY, CDR2 SYGVKD. This CDR3 has 13 amino acids. This CDR3 is CAIMTSGSYEQYF. DNA for the CDR3: TGTGCCATCATGACTAGCGGATCCTACGAGCAGTACTTC.

The V and J genes are TRBV30 and TRBJ2-1; a possible D gene is TRBD2 (5 bases). V was trimmed by 4 bases and J by 5 bases, leaving 18 bases between them. The CDR3 loop spans 15 amino acids. Germline V lookup: CDR1 GTSNPN, CDR2 SVGIG (reference sequence). CDR3 protein: CAWKTNHGGHNEQFF. The CDR3, as DNA: TGTGCCTGGAAGACTAACCACGGTGGGCACAATGAGCAGTTCTTC.

The rearrangement links TRBV12-3 or TRBV12-4 to TRBJ2-5, with a possible D match to TRBD2 (6 bases). The V and J ends lost 6 bases and 13 bases respectively, with 24 bases between them. This CDR3 contains 14 residues. The CDR3 DNA reads as TGTGCCAGCAGCCTCGCCACACGACTAGAGATTCCGTACTTC. This sequence encodes CASSLATRLEIPYF.